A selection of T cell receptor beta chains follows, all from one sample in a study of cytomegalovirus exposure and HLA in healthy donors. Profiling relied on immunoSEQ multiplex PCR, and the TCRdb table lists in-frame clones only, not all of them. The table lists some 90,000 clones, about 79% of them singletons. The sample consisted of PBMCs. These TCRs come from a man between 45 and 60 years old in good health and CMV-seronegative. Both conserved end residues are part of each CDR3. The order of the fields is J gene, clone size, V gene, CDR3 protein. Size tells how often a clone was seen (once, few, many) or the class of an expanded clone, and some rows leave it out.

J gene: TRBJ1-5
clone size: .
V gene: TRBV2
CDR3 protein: CASSEAQGAYQPQHF

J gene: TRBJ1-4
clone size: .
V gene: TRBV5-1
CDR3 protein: CASSSGTGGREKLFF

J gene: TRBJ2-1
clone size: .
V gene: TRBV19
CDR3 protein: CASSLRQIPRGQFF

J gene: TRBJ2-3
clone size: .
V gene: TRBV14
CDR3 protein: CASSHTGRLYGRTTDTQYF

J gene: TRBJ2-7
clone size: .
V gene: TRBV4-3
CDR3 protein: CASSQDWLAGDYEQYF

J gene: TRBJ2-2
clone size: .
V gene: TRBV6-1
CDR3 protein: CASSILAGGTGELFF

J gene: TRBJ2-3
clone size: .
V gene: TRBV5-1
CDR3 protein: CASSLEQGGYTDTQYF

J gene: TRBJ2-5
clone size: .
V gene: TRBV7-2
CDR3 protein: CASSLDVGAETQYF

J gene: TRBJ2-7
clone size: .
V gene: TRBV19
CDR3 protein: CASSIARPAYEQYF

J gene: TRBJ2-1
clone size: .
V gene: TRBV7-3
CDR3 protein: CASAPAPRQEQFF

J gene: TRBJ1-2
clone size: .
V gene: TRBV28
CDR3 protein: CASLELNYGYTF

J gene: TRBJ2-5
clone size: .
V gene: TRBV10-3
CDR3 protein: CAISESGEETQYF

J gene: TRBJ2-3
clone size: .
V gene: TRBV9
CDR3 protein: CASSPGLAESTDTQYF

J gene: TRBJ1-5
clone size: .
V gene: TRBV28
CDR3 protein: CASSIDSNQPQHF

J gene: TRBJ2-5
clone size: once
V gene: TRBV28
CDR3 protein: CASSFVLLQETQYF

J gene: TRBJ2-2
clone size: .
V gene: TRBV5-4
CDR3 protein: CASSSGTGGAGELFF

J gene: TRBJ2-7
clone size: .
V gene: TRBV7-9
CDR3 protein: CASSASGQGLSYEQYF

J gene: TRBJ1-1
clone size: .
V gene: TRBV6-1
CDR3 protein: CASSAQDSRNTEAFF

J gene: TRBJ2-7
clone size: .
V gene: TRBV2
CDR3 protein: CASSDSPLSSYEQYF

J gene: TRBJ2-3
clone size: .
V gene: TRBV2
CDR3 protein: CASSEQWLADTQYF

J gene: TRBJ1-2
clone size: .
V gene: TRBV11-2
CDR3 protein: CASSPGGHYGYTF

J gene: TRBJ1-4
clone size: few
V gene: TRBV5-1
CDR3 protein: CASSLVVTAETNEKLFF

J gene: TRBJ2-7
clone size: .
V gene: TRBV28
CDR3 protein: CASSFPLAGVSYEQYF

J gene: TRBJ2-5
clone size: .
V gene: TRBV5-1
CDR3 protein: CASSLGSAQETQYF

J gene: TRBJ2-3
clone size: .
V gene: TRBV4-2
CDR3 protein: CASSQESGGLATDTQYF

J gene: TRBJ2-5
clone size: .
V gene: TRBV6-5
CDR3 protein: CASSYSGAGVTQYF

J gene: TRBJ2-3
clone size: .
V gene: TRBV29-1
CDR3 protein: CSVVDRRSSTDTQYF

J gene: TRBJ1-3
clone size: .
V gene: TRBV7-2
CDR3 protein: CASSPRTGNSGNTIYF

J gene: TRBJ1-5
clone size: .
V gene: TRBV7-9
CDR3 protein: CASSLSGGPQHF

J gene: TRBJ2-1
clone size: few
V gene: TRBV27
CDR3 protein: CASSFGGRADEQFF

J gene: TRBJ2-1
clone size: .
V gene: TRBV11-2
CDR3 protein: CASSIGTSGNSHEQFF

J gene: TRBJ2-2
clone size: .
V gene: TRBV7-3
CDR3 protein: CASSSTTNTGELFF

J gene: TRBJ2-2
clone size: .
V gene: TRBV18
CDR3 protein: CATLRAQNTGELFF

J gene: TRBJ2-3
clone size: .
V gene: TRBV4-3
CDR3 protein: CASSQEYSTDTQYF

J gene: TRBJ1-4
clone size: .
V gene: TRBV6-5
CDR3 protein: CASSLPQGQVEKLFF

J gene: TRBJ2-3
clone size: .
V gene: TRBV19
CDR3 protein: CASSIGTSGRVTDTQYF

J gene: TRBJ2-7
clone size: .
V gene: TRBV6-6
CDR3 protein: CASSKTGTYEQYF

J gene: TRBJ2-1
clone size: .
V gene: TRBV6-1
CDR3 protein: CASSEAKGGRYYNEQFF

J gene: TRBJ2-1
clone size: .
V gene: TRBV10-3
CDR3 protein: CAISGSLAGLYNEQFF

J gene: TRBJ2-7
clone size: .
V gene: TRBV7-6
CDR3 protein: CASSSVGVGLNEQYF

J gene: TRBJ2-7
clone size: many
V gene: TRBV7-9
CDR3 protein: CASSFRTYEQYF

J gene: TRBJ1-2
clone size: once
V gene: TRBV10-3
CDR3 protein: CAARGRSRDGYTF

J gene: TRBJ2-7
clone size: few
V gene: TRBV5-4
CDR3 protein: CASSGGTSALYEQYF

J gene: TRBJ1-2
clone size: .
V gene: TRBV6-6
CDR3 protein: CASSPGGAYGYTF

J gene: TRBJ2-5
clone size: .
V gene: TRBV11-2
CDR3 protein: CASSLMSGAGRTQYF

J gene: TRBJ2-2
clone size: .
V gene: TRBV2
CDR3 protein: CASRGLADTGELFF

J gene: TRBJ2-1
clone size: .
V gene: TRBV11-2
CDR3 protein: CASSSGTSGRGAYNEQFF

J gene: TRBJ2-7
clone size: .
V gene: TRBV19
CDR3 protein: CASSIKGPGTDGGREQYF

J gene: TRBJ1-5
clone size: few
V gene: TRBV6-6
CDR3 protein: CATLEGNQPQHF

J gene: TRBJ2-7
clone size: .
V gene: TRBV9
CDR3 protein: CASSPTGGQGVHEQYF